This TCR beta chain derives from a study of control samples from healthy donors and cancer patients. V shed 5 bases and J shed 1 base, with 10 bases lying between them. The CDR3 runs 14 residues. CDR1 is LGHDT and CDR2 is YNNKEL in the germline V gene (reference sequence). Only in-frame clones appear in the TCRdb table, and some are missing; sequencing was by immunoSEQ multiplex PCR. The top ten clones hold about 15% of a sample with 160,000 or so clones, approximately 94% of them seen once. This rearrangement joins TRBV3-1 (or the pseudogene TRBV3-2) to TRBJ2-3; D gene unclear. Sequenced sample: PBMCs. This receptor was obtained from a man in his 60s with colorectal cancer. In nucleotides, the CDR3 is TGTGCCAGCAGCTCTGGCGGAGGCACAGATACGCAGTATTTT. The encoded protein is CASSSGGGTDTQYF.